These T cell receptor beta chains were read from a single sample in a study of CD8+ T cells in alopecia areata. Profiled with immunoSEQ multiplex PCR; TCRdb holds only in-frame clones, not every one. Among over 200,000 clones listed, 57% were seen once. Sequenced material: CD4+ T cells sorted from blood, taken at week 0. The receptor set was obtained from a human donor with alopecia areata. Each CDR3 is given with its conserved first and last residue. Fields, in order: clone size, J gene, D gene, V gene, CDR3 protein, CDR3 DNA. D genes are given only for firm matches. Size is omitted from some rows. Given values are once, few, many or a class for expanded clones.

. TRBJ1-1 . TRBV5-1 CASSFAQLNTEAFF TGCGCCAGCAGCTTTGCACAGTTGAACACTGAAGCTTTCTTT
few TRBJ2-7 TRBD1 TRBV28 CASSAPGQAYYEQYF TGTGCCAGCAGTGCGCCGGGACAGGCTTACTACGAGCAGTACTTC
. TRBJ2-1 TRBD2 TRBV15 CATGLAGGPSEQFF TGTGCCACCGGTCTAGCGGGAGGGCCCTCTGAGCAGTTCTTC
. TRBJ1-1 TRBD1 TRBV9 CASSATSTGVIRSAEAFF TGTGCCAGCAGCGCAACTTCGACAGGGGTCATTCGCTCTGCTGAAGCTTTCTTT
. TRBJ2-3 . TRBV5-1 CASLVGDTQYF TGCGCCAGCCTCGTTGGGGATACGCAGTATTTT
. TRBJ2-3 . TRBV9 CASSVTGADTQYF TGTGCCAGCAGCGTAACGGGAGCAGATACGCAGTATTTT
few TRBJ2-2 . TRBV10-3 CAARGRELFF TGTGCCGCCCGTGGAAGGGAGCTGTTTTTT
few TRBJ2-2 TRBD2 TRBV4-2 CASSRGGPLGELFF TGTGCCAGCAGCCGCGGGGGGCCCCTTGGGGAGCTGTTTTTT
few TRBJ2-6 . TRBV30 CAWGGTGANVLTF TGTGCCTGGGGCGGGACTGGGGCCAACGTCCTGACTTTC
once TRBJ1-4 . TRBV30 CAWSVGGGVAEKLFF TGTGCCTGGAGTGTAGGGGGAGGAGTGGCAGAAAAACTGTTTTTT
once TRBJ1-4 . TRBV6-1 CASSEALGSATNEKLFF TGTGCCAGCAGTGAAGCACTGGGGAGTGCAACTAATGAAAAACTGTTTTTT
. TRBJ1-2 . TRBV30 CAWSDQGEHGYTF TGTGCCTGGAGTGATCAAGGGGAGCATGGCTACACCTTC
. TRBJ2-3 . TRBV7-7 CASSPAGRDTQYF TGTGCTAGCAGCCCCGCGGGGAGAGATACGCAGTATTTT
. TRBJ2-3 TRBD2 TRBV27 CASSDEGGLAGRTDTQYF TGTGCCAGCAGTGATGAAGGAGGACTAGCGGGACGCACAGATACGCAGTATTTT
. TRBJ2-3 . TRBV5-1 CASSLAATQYF TGCGCCAGCAGCTTGGCGGCGACGCAGTATTTT
. TRBJ2-1 . TRBV18 CASSPVARNEQFF TGTGCCAGCTCACCGGTTGCGAGGAATGAGCAGTTCTTC
. TRBJ2-3 . TRBV5-6 CASNGGLGTDTQYF TGTGCCAGCAATGGGGGCCTTGGTACAGATACGCAGTATTTT
. TRBJ2-2 . TRBV7-2 CASSLGSSWGTGELFF TGTGCCAGCAGCTTAGGGAGTAGCTGGGGAACCGGGGAGCTGTTTTTT
. TRBJ1-4 TRBD1 TRBV18 CASSPTGVREKLFF TGTGCCAGCTCACCGACAGGGGTCCGTGAAAAACTGTTTTTT
. TRBJ2-5 . TRBV5-1 CASSLTETQYF TGCGCCAGCAGCTTGACAGAGACCCAGTACTTC
. TRBJ2-1 . TRBV4-2 CASSQEILGREWFF TGTGCCAGCAGCCAAGAAATATTGGGAAGGGAGTGGTTCTTC
. TRBJ2-3 TRBD1 TRBV7-8 CASSLEGAGTVLISTDTQYF TGTGCCAGCAGCTTAGAGGGGGCAGGTACCGTCCTCATTAGCACAGATACGCAGTATTTT
few TRBJ2-3 . TRBV6-1 CASSEGRDTQYF TGTGCCAGCAGTGAAGGGCGTGATACGCAGTATTTT
. TRBJ2-6 TRBD1 TRBV18 CASSTGTESSGANVLTF TGTGCCAGCTCGACCGGGACAGAGAGCTCTGGGGCCAACGTCCTGACTTTC
. TRBJ2-3 . TRBV5-1 CASTPGTIRADTQYF TGCGCCAGCACGCCTGGGACCATAAGAGCAGATACGCAGTATTTT
. TRBJ2-5 . TRBV30 CAWKQQYDWETQYF TGTGCCTGGAAGCAACAGTACGATTGGGAGACCCAGTACTTC
. TRBJ1-5 TRBD1 TRBV4-1 CASSQGGGSNQPQHF TGCGCCAGCAGCCAAGGAGGGGGCTCCAATCAGCCCCAGCATTTT
. TRBJ2-5 . TRBV6-6 CASSYSVQETQYF TGTGCCAGCAGTTATAGCGTACAAGAGACCCAGTACTTC
. TRBJ1-2 . TRBV30 CAWSLQGSYGYTF TGTGCCTGGAGTTTGCAAGGGAGCTATGGCTACACCTTC
. TRBJ1-5 . TRBV2 CASSDWRGANQPQHF TGTGCCAGCAGTGATTGGCGAGGGGCAAATCAGCCCCAGCATTTT
. TRBJ2-3 . TRBV30 CAWSVLGTSTDTQYF TGTGCCTGGAGTGTACTGGGGACTAGCACAGATACGCAGTATTTT
. TRBJ1-5 . TRBV27 CASSLKNHQPQHF TGTGCCAGCAGTTTAAAGAACCATCAGCCCCAGCATTTT
. TRBJ2-4 . TRBV5-1 CASRDGTPPNIQYF TGCGCCAGCAGAGACGGGACCCCTCCAAACATTCAGTACTTC
. TRBJ1-2 TRBD1 TRBV27 CASSATGTGRYGYTF TGTGCCAGCAGTGCTACCGGGACAGGGCGCTATGGCTACACCTTC
few TRBJ1-1 . TRBV7-3 CASSLSFGQSEAFF TGTGCCAGCAGCTTATCCTTCGGACAAAGTGAAGCTTTCTTT
few TRBJ2-1 TRBD1 TRBV5-1 CASSYGDRAKEQFF TGCGCCAGCAGCTACGGGGACAGGGCTAAGGAGCAGTTCTTC
few TRBJ2-2 TRBD1 TRBV2 CASKDRVGTGELFF TGTGCCAGCAAGGACAGGGTGGGCACCGGGGAGCTGTTTTTT
. TRBJ2-2 TRBD1 TRBV29-1 CSVLGGYTGELFF TGCAGCGTCCTAGGGGGCTACACCGGGGAGCTGTTTTTT
. TRBJ2-1 . TRBV30 CAWSVSNEQFF TGTGCCTGGAGTGTTTCCAATGAGCAGTTCTTC
. TRBJ2-7 . TRBV11-2 CASSPSGRELAWGSYEQYF TGTGCCAGCAGCCCATCTGGACGGGAGCTAGCATGGGGCTCCTACGAGCAGTACTTC